This TCR beta chain was identified during a study of CD8 T cells in ankylosing spondylitis. Whole-study results and caveats: As for the disease-linked clones, they showed a CD8+ phenotype and occurred at relatively low frequencies in peripheral blood. Both synovial fluid and blood in reactive arthritis had previously been reported to carry some motif variants. Reported data indicate significant enrichment of disease-linked clones within matched ankylosing spondylitis synovial fluid. What seemed typical of ankylosing spondylitis blood was a TCR beta motif built from 8 or 9 highly homologous variants.

Quantitative 5'-RACE with molecular barcodes produced the TCR beta libraries. TCRdb reprocessed the 5' RACE reads via MiXCR and lists one record per CDR3 protein. This sample has 330,000 or so distinct CDR3 sequences, with under 8.5% found just once. Comments on this clonotype: Its antigen is not identified.

The CDR3 totals 14 residues. V lost 0 bases to trimming and J lost 9 bases, with 12 bases between them. Germline V gives CDR1 SGHDN, CDR2 FVKESK. Sequenced: blood, either unsorted or a sorted T cell fraction (not recorded which). The receptor was derived from a male donor with ankylosing spondylitis. The chain combines TRBV14 with TRBJ2-1; possibly TRBD2 for D (5 bases). In nucleotides, the CDR3 is TGTGCCAGCAGCCAAGAACTAGTCCCGCCTGAGCAGTTCTTC. This codes for CASSQELVPPEQFF.